The clone carrying this T cell receptor (beta chain) was detected a few times. Its antigen remains unknown. These data belong to a study of radiotherapy plus CTLA-4 blockade in lung cancer. Using immunoSEQ multiplex PCR, the repertoire was profiled, and TCRdb retains in-frame clones only, with some absent. This table holds roughly 32,000 clones, 70% found once. The CDR3 totals 14 residues. The ends were cut back, 4 bases at V and 3 bases at J, with 10 bases in the middle. Germline V CDR1 and CDR2: SGHRS, YFSETQ. Study-level results: Reported findings show early blood T cell clone dynamics, with interferon-beta, best predicted response.

CTLA-4 blockade with ipilimumab, together with focal radiation, was given to patients with chemo-refractory metastatic non-small-cell lung cancer. This receptor was identified in a human donor with non-small cell lung cancer who had stable disease on radiotherapy plus ipilimumab. The genes are TRBV5-1 and TRBJ2-2; no clear D gene. The sample in question was peripheral blood, obtained from a patient treated with radiotherapy plus ipilimumab. CDR3 in amino acids: CASSPRQDTGELFF. CDR3 DNA: TGCGCCAGCAGCCCGCGGCAGGACACCGGGGAGCTGTTTTTT.